The clone carrying this T cell receptor (beta chain) was counted only a few times. This entry comes from a study of blood T cell repertoires in COVID-19. Background on the study: Sites in the United States, Italy and Spain provided acute and convalescent COVID-19 samples. T cells, B-cell-depleted T cells, or PBMCs supplied cDNA or gDNA.

The CDR3 has 16 residues. Trimming cost V 0 bases and J 3 bases; bases outside gene matches: 4. Germline values: CDR1 SGDLS, CDR2 YYNGEE. Per the original methods: By means of reference gene primer amplification, nucleated cell counts were estimated. Only in-frame clones appear in the TCRdb table, and some are missing; sequencing was by immunoSEQ multiplex PCR. V and J calls and clone size are given by that table; D and trimming were obtained from the DNA. The sample shows roughly 160,000 clones, approximately 82% of them seen only once. The rearrangement links TRBV9 to TRBJ2-2, with 8 bases identical to TRBD1. This clonotype was obtained from an elderly woman with active or convalescent COVID-19. Sequencing was carried out using peripheral blood. The CDR3 reads CASSVGGQVHTGELFF. As DNA, the CDR3 is TGTGCCAGCAGCGTAGGGGGACAGGTCCACACCGGGGAGCTGTTTTTT.